This T cell receptor (beta chain) was identified in a study of prognosis after radiotherapy for stage I lung cancer. The CDR3 contains 18 residues. V shed 6 bases and J 0 bases; nucleotides not matched to a gene: 5. Germline-derived CDR1 and CDR2 are SNHLY and FYNNEI. This clonotype was found many times. The TCR beta CDR3 region was amplified from genomic DNA, with two rounds of multiplex PCR being used for the amplification. First-round PCR employed TRBV- and TRBJ-specific primers for each gene. TCRdb fed the multiplex PCR reads into MiXCR, producing one record per CDR3 protein. The sample gives about 35,000 distinct CDR3 sequences, less than 40% of which show up once; around a sixth is in the top ten.

V is TRBV2 and J is TRBJ2-1, with 16 bases lining up with TRBD2. This TCR came from a donor aged 50 or older with non-small cell lung cancer. The sample here was PBMCs, taken before or after stereotactic body radiation therapy (not recorded which). CDR3 in amino acids: CASRAGTSGGGSYNEQFF. Here the CDR3 DNA reads TGTGCCAGCAGAGCCGGGACTAGCGGGGGGGGCTCCTACAATGAGCAGTTCTTC.